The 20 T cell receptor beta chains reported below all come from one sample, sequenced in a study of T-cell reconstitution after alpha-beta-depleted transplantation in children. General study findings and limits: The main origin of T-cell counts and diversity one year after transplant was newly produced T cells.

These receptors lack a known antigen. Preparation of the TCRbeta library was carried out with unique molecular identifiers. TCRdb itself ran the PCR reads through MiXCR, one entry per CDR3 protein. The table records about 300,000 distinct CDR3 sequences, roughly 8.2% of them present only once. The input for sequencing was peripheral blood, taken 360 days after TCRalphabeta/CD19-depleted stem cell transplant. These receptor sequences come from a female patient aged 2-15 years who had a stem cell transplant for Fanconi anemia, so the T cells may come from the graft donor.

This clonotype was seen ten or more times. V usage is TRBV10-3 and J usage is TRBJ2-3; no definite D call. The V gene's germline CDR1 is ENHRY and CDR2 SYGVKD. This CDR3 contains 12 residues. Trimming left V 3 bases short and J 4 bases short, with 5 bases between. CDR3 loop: CAISEVPDTQYF. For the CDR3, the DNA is TGTGCCATCAGTGAAGTTCCAGATACGCAGTATTTT.

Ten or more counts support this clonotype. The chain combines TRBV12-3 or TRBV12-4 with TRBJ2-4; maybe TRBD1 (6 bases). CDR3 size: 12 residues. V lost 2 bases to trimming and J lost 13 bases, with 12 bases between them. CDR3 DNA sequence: TGTGCCAGCAGTTTACAGGGACACTCCCAGTACTTC. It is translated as CASSLQGHSQYF.

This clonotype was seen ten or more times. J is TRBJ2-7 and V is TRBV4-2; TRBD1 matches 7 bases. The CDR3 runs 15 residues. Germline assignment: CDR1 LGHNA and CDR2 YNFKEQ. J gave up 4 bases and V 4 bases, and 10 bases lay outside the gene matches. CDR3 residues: CASSLSGTESYEQYF. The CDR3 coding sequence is TGTGCCAGCAGCCTTTCCGGGACAGAGAGTTACGAGCAGTACTTC.

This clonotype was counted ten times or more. For the CDR3, the DNA is TGTGCCACCAGTGATTTGCAGCCCGAGGGCTACAATGAGCAGTTCTTC. This translates into CATSDLQPEGYNEQFF. The V and J genes are TRBV24-1 and TRBJ2-1, with D maybe TRBD2 (5 bases). V was clipped by 0 bases and J by 3 bases, with 11 bases between them. The CDR3 has 16 amino acids. The germline V gene has CDR1 KGHDR and CDR2 SFDVKD.

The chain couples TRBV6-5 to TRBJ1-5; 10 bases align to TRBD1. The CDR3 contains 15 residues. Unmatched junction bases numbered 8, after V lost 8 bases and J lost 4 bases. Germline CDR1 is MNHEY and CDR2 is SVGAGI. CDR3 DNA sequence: TGTGCCAGCGACAGGGGGCAATTGGGGAATCAGCCCCAGCATTTT. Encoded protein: CASDRGQLGNQPQHF.

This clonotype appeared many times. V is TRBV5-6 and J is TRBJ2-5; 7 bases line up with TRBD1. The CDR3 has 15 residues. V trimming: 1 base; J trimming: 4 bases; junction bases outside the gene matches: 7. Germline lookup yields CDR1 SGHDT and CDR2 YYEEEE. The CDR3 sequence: CASSLSLAGGETQYF. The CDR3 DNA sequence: TGTGCCAGCAGCTTGAGCCTCGCAGGGGGAGAGACCCAGTACTTC.

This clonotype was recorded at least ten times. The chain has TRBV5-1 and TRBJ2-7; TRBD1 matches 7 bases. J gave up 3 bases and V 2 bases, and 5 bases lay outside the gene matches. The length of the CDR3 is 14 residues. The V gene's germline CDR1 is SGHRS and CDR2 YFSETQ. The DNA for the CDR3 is TGCGCCAGCAGCTTCGGCCAGGGGGTCTACGAGCAGTACTTC. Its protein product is CASSFGQGVYEQYF.

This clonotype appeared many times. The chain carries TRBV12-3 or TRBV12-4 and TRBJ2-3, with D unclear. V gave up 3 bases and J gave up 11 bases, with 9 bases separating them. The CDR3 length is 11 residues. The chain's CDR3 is CASSFSRVQYF. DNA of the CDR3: TGTGCCAGCAGTTTCTCTAGGGTGCAGTATTTT.

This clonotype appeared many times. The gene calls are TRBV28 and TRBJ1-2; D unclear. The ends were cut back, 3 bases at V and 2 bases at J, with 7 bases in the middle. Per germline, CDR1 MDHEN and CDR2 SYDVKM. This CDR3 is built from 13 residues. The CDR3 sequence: CASSLRRNYGYTF. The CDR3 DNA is TGTGCCAGCAGTTTGAGGAGGAACTATGGCTACACCTTC.

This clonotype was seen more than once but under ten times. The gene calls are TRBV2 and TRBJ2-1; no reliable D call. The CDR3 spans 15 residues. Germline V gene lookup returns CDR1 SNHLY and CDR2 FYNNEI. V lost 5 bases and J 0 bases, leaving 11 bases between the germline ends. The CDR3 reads CASSHIPSSYNEQFF. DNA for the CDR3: TGTGCCAGCAGTCATATACCTTCCTCCTACAATGAGCAGTTCTTC. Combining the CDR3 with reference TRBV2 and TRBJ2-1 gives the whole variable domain EPEVTQTPSHQVTQMGQEVILRCVPISNHLYFYWYRQILGQKVEFLVSFYNNEISEKSEIFDDQFSVERPDGSNFTLKIRSTKLEDSAMYFCASSHIPSSYNEQFFGPGTRLTVL.

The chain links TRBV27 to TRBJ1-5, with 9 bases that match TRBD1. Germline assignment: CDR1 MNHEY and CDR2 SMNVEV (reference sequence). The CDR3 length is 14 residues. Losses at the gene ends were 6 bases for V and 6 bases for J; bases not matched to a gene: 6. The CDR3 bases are TGTGCCAGCAGCCGACAGGGGGAGGGTCAGCCCCAGCATTTT. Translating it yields CASSRQGEGQPQHF.

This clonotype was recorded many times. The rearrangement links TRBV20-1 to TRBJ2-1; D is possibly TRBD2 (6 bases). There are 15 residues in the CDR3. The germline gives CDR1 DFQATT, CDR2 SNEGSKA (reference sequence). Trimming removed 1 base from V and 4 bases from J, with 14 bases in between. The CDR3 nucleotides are TGCAGTGCTAGAGGGGCGGGACCGGGATACAATGAGCAGTTCTTC. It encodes CSARGAGPGYNEQFF.

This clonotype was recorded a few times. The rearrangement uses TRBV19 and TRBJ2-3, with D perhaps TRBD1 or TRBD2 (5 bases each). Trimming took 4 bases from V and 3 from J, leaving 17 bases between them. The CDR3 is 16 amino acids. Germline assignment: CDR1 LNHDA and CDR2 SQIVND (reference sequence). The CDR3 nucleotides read TGTGCCAGTAGTACCAAGGGGAGTGGTGGGACAGATACGCAGTATTTT. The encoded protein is CASSTKGSGGTDTQYF. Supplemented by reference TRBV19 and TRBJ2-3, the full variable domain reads DGGITQSPKYLFRKEGQNVTLSCEQNLNHDAMYWYRQDPGQGLRLIYYSQIVNDFQKGDIAEGYSVSREKKESFPLTVTSAQKNPTAFYLCASSTKGSGGTDTQYFGPGTRLTVL.

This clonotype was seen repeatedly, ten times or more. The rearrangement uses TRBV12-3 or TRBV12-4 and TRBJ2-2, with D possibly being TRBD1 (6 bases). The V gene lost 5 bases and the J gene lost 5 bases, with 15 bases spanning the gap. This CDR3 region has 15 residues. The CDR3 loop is CASSDPGHVTGELFF. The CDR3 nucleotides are TGTGCCAGCAGTGATCCGGGACACGTAACCGGGGAGCTGTTTTTT.

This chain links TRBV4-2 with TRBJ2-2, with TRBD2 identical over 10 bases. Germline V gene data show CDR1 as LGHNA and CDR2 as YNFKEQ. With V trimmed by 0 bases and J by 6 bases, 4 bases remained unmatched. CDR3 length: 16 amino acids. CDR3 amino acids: CASSQEASGSSGELFF. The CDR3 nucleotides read TGTGCCAGCAGCCAAGAGGCTAGCGGGAGCTCCGGGGAGCTGTTTTTT.

As DNA, the CDR3 is TGCGCCAGCAGCCATGTTACAGGGTTGGATGAGCAGTTCTTC. It codes for CASSHVTGLDEQFF. The V gene is TRBV4-1, the J gene TRBJ2-1; D perhaps matches TRBD1 (6 bases). This CDR3 region has 14 residues. V was shortened by 3 bases and J by 8 bases, with 14 bases between the two germline ends. Germline CDR1 reads MGHRA; CDR2 reads YSYEKL.

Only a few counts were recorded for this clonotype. CDR3 sequence (DNA): TGCGCCAGCAGCTTTGGGGCCCGGGGGCGGGTAAGCACAGATACGCAGTATTTT. This translates into CASSFGARGRVSTDTQYF. The rearrangement links TRBV5-1 to TRBJ2-3; either TRBD1 or TRBD2 may supply D (6 bases each). V lost 2 bases and J lost 0, with 19 bases in between. The germline CDR1 and CDR2 sequences are SGHRS and YFSETQ. The CDR3 has 18 residues.

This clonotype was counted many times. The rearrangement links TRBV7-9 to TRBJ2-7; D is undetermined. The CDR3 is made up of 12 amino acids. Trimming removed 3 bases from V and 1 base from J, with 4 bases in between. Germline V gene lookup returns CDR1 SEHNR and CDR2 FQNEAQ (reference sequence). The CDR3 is CASSFTSYEQYF. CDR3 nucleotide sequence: TGTGCCAGCAGCTTTACGTCCTACGAGCAGTACTTC.

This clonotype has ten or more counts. The CDR3 nucleotides read TGTGCCAGCAGTTTCGACAGGGGGTGGCTGGGAAACACCATATATTTT. Protein sequence: CASSFDRGWLGNTIYF. This rearrangement joins TRBV28 to TRBJ1-3; TRBD1 matches 9 bases. This CDR3 contains 16 residues. The trim removed 3 bases at V and 4 bases at J, leaving 7 bases unmatched. Germline CDR1 reads MDHEN; CDR2 reads SYDVKM.

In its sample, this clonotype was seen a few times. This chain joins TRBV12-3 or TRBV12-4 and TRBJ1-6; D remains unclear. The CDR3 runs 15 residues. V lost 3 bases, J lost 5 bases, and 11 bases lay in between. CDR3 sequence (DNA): TGTGCCAGCAGTTTGACCGGGCGGAATAATTCACCCCTCCACTTT. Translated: CASSLTGRNNSPLHF.